The clone carrying this T cell receptor (beta chain) occurred a few times. The antigen remains unidentified. The data were taken from a study of beta chain features in type 1 diabetes. Study-wide background: All samples combined gave fewer than 110 million sorted cells for examination. Study-level findings and limits: All four CD4+ subsets from Type 1 diabetes patients carried moderately but significantly shorter TCRB CDR3s.

Germline-derived CDR1 and CDR2 are SQVTM and ANQGSEA. The ends lost 7 bases at V and 6 bases at J; junction bases unmatched: 9. There are 13 residues in the CDR3. All of the isolated RNA was reverse transcribed, so expressed TCRB transcripts were sequenced. TCRdb's copy holds only in-frame clones and misses some; the assay was immunoSEQ multiplex PCR. The repertoire holds some 700,000 clones, with roughly 12% as singletons. This rearrangement joins TRBV29-1 to TRBJ1-2; the match to TRBD1 covers 9 bases. The sequenced sample was naive CD4+ T cells from blood. The TCR comes from a man younger than 35 with type 1 diabetes. The CDR3, as DNA: TGCAGCGCCCAACCGGGACAGGGAGATGGCTACACCTTC. Translated: CSAQPGQGDGYTF.